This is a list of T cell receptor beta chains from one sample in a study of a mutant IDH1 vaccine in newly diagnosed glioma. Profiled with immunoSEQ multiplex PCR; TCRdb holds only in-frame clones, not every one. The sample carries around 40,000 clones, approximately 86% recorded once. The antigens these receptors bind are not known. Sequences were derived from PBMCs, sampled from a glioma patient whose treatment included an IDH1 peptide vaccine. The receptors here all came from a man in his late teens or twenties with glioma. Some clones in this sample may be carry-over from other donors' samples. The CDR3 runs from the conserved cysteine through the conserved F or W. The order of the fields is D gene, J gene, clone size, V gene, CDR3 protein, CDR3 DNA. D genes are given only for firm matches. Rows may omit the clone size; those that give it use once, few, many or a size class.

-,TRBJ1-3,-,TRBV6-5,CASQLLGGSNTIYF,TGTGCCAGTCAGTTACTCGGAGGAAGTAACACCATATATTTT
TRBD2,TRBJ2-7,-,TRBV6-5,CASSRLAATEVQYF,TGTGCCAGCAGTCGACTAGCGGCCACGGAAGTGCAGTACTTC
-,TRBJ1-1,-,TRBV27,CASSFGRDTEAFF,TGTGCCAGCAGTTTTGGCAGGGACACTGAAGCTTTCTTT
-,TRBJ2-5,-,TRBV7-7,CASSPSGNRAQETQYF,TGTGCTAGCAGTCCTTCCGGCAACAGGGCCCAAGAGACCCAGTACTTC
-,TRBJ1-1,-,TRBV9,CASSVEGGSEAFF,TGTGCCAGCAGCGTAGAGGGGGGCTCTGAAGCTTTCTTT
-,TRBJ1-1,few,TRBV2,CANSRQSNTEAFF,TGTGCCAACTCCAGACAGTCGAACACTGAAGCTTTCTTT
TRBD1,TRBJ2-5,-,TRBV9,CASTTGGARETQYF,TGTGCCAGCACTACAGGGGGAGCGAGAGAGACCCAGTACTTC
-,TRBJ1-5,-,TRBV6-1,CASSDRGLPQHF,TGTGCCAGCAGTGACAGAGGGCTGCCCCAGCATTTT
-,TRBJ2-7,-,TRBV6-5,CASSFERTHEQYF,TGTGCCAGCAGTTTCGAGAGAACCCACGAGCAGTACTTC
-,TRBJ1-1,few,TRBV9,CASSPLNTEAFF,TGTGCCAGCAGCCCCCTTAACACTGAAGCTTTCTTT
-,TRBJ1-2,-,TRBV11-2,CASSLSTPGVYGYTF,TGTGCCAGCAGCTTATCCACCCCAGGGGTCTATGGCTACACCTTC
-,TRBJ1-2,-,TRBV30,CAWRRDVRRGYTF,TGTGCCTGGAGGAGGGACGTCCGTCGAGGCTACACCTTC
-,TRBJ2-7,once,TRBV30,CAWSAKGGYEQYF,TGTGCCTGGTCCGCGAAGGGGGGTTACGAGCAGTACTTC
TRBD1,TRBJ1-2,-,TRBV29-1,CSVIRDRNYGYTF,TGCAGCGTTATCCGGGACAGGAACTATGGCTACACCTTC
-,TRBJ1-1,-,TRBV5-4,CASSLNGVYTEAFF,TGTGCCAGCAGCTTAAATGGGGTATACACTGAAGCTTTCTTT
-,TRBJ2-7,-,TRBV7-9,CASSLAYGTYEQYF,TGTGCCAGCAGCTTAGCGTATGGGACCTACGAGCAGTACTTC
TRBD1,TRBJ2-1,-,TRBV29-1,CSAGQDLYNEQFF,TGCAGCGCCGGACAGGACCTGTACAATGAGCAGTTCTTC
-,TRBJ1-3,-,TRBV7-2,CASSLSGGSFSGNTIYF,TGTGCCAGCAGCTTATCTGGCGGCTCCTTCTCTGGAAACACCATATATTTT
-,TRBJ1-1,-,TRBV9,CASSVNEGGPEAFF,TGTGCCAGCAGCGTAAATGAGGGAGGTCCTGAAGCTTTCTTT
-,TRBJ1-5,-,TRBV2,CASTRRGQANQPQHF,TGTGCCAGCACCCGAAGGGGCCAGGCAAATCAGCCCCAGCATTTT
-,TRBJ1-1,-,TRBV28,CASSFEQANTEAFF,TGTGCCAGCAGTTTCGAACAGGCGAACACTGAAGCTTTCTTT
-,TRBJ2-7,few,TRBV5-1,CASSFRRENYEQYF,TGCGCCAGCAGCTTTAGGAGAGAGAACTACGAGCAGTACTTC
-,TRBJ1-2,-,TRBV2,CASSRENYGYTF,TGTGCCAGCAGCCGGGAAAACTATGGCTACACCTTC
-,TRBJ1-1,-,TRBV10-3,CAISDIGGYTEAFF,TGTGCCATCAGTGATATCGGGGGGTACACTGAAGCTTTCTTT
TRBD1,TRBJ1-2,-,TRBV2,CASRAGTGGRYGYTF,TGTGCCAGCAGAGCAGGGACAGGGGGACGCTATGGCTACACCTTC
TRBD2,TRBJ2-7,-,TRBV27,CASGSGLYEQYF,TGTGCCAGTGGTAGCGGGCTCTACGAGCAGTACTTC
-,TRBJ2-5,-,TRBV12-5,CASGLGGSETQYF,TGTGCTAGTGGTTTGGGGGGCTCAGAGACCCAGTACTTC
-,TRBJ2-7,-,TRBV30,CAWSFGGVLSEQYF,TGTGCCTGGTCCTTTGGAGGGGTTTTATCCGAGCAGTACTTC
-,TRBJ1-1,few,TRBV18,CASSPRQGRVNTEAFF,TGTGCCAGCTCACCACGGCAGGGAAGGGTGAACACTGAAGCTTTCTTT
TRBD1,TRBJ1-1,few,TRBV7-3,CASSLGVDREPNTEAFF,TGTGCCAGCAGCTTAGGTGTGGACAGGGAGCCCAACACTGAAGCTTTCTTT
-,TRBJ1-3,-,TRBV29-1,CSVGGESSGNTIYF,TGCAGCGTTGGGGGTGAGAGCTCTGGAAACACCATATATTTT
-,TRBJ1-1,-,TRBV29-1,CSVHVGVISTEAFF,TGCAGCGTTCACGTAGGGGTGATCTCGACTGAAGCTTTCTTT
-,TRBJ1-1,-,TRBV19,CASTLRGGTEAFF,TGTGCCAGTACCCTAAGGGGGGGCACTGAAGCTTTCTTT
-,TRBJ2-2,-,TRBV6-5,CASRLQAPGELFF,TGTGCCAGCAGATTGCAGGCTCCCGGGGAGCTGTTTTTT
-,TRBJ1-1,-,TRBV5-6,CASSVRENTEAFF,TGTGCCAGCAGCGTCAGGGAAAACACTGAAGCTTTCTTT
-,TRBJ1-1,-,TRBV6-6,CASSSAANTEAFF,TGTGCCAGCAGTTCGGCCGCGAACACTGAAGCTTTCTTT
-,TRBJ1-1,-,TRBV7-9,CASTRGVGEDTEAFF,TGTGCCAGCACCAGAGGAGTAGGGGAGGACACTGAAGCTTTCTTT
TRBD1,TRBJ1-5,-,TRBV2,CASSSQGGNQPQHF,TGTGCCAGCAGTTCACAGGGGGGAAATCAGCCCCAGCATTTT
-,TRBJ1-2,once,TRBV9,CASSSWGAKNYGYTF,TGTGCCAGCAGCTCTTGGGGGGCAAAGAACTATGGCTACACCTTC
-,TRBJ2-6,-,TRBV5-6,CASSLQGPGANVLTF,TGTGCCAGCAGCTTGCAGGGGCCTGGGGCCAACGTCCTGACTTTC
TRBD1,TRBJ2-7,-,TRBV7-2,CASSVGQPSYEQYF,TGTGCCAGCAGCGTGGGACAGCCTTCCTACGAGCAGTACTTC
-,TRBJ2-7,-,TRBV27,CASSLGTGYEQYF,TGTGCCAGCAGTTTGGGGACGGGTTACGAGCAGTACTTC
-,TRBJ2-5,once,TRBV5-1,CASRGGRSAQETQYF,TGCGCCAGCAGGGGGGGCCGTTCGGCGCAAGAGACCCAGTACTTC
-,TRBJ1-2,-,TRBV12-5,CASGLVPASSYGYTF,TGTGCTAGTGGTTTGGTACCGGCCAGCAGCTATGGCTACACCTTC
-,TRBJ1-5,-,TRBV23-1,CASSQWGVLHQPQHF,TGCGCCAGCAGTCAGTGGGGAGTTTTGCATCAGCCCCAGCATTTT
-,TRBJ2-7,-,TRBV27,CASSLSRGAVEQYF,TGTGCCAGCAGTTTATCAAGAGGGGCGGTAGAGCAGTACTTC